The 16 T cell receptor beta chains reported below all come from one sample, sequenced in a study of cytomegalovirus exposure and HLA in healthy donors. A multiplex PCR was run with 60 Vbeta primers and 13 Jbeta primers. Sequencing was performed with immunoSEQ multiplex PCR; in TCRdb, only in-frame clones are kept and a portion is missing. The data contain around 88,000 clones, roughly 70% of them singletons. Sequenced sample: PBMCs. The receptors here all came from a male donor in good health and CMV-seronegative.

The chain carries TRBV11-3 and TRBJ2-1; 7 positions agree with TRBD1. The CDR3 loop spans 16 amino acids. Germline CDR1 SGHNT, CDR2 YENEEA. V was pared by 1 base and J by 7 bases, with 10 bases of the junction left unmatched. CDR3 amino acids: CASSLVGRGRNNEQFF. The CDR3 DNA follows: TGTGCCAGCAGCTTAGTAGGTAGGGGGCGCAATAATGAGCAGTTCTTC.

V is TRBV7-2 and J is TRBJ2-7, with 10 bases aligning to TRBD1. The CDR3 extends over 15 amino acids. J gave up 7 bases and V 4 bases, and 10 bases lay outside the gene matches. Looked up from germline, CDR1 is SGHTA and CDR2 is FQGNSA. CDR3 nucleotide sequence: TGTGCCAGCAGCTCTATGACAGGGGGCGGGGGGGAGCAGTACTTC. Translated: CASSSMTGGGGEQYF.

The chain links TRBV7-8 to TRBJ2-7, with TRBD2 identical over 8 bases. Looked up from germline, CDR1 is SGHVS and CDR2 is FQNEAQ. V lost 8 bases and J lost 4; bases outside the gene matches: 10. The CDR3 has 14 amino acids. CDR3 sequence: CASRGGGSLYEQYF. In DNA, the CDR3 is TGTGCCAGCCGGGGGGGTGGATCCCTGTACGAGCAGTACTTC.

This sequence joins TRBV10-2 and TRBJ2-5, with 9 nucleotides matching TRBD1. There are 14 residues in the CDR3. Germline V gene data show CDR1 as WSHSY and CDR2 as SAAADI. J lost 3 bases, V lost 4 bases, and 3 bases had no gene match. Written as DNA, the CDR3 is TGCGCCAGCAGTGGGGGGACAGGGAAAGAGACCCAGTACTTC. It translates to CASSGGTGKETQYF.

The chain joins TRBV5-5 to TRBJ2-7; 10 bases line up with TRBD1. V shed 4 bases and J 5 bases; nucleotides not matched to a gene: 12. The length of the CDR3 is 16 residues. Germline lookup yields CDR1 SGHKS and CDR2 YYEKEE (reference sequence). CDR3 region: CASSPGSGTGAHEQYF. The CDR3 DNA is TGTGCCAGCAGCCCTGGCTCCGGGACAGGGGCCCACGAGCAGTACTTC.

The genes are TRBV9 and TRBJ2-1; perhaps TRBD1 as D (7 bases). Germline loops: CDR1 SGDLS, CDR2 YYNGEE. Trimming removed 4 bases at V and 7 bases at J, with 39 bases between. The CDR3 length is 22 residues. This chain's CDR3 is CASSQTGVGWEVYQWQWNEQFF. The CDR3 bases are TGTGCCAGCAGCCAAACAGGGGTGGGGTGGGAGGTGTACCAATGGCAGTGGAATGAGCAGTTCTTC.

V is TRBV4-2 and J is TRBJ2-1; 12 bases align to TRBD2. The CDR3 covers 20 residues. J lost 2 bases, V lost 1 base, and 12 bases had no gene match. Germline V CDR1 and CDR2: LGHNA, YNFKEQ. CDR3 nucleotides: TGTGCCAGCAGCCAAGGGGCCGTGACTAGCGGGAGAGTCCCCTACAATGAGCAGTTCTTC. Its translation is CASSQGAVTSGRVPYNEQFF.

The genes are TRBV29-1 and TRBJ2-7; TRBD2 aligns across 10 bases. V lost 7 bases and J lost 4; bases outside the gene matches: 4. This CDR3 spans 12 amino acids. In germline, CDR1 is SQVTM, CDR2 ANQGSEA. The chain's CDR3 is CSAGTSAYEQYF. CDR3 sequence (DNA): TGCAGCGCCGGGACTAGCGCGTACGAGCAGTACTTC.

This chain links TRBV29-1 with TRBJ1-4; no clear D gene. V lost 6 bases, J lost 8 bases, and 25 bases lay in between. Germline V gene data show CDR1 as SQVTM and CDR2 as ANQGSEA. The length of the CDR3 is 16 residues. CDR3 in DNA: TGCAGCGTCCGCAATACTCCCAGTGCGGGTGGGGAAAAACTGTTTTTT. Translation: CSVRNTPSAGGEKLFF.

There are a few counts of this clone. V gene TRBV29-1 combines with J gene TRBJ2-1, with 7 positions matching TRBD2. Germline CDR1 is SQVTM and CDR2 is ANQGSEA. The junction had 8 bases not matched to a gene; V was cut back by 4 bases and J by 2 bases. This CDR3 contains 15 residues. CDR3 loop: CSVGLLAGAYNEQFF. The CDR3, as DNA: TGCAGCGTTGGGTTACTCGCGGGAGCCTACAATGAGCAGTTCTTC.

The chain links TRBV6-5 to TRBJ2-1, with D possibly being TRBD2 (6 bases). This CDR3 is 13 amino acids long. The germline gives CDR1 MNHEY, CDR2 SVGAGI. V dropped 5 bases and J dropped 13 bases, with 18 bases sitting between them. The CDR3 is CASSPQRVGGQFF. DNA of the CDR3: TGTGCCAGCAGTCCTCAGCGGGTGGGGGGTCAGTTCTTC.

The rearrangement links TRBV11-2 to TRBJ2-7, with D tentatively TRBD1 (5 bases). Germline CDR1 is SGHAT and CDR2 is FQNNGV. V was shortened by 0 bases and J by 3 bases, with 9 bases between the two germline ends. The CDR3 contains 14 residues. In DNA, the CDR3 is TGTGCCAGCAGCTTAGAAGCCAGGGTCTACGAGCAGTACTTC. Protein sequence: CASSLEARVYEQYF.

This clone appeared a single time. This chain's CDR3 is CASSIGNTGAQYF. The CDR3, as DNA: TGTGCCAGTAGTATCGGGAACACGGGGGCCCAGTACTTC. This chain links TRBV19 with TRBJ2-5, with TRBD2 as a possible D gene (6 bases). This CDR3 spans 13 amino acids. The V end lost 3 bases, the J end lost 9 bases, and 14 bases lay between the germline ends. Germline V CDR1 and CDR2: LNHDA, SQIVND (reference sequence).

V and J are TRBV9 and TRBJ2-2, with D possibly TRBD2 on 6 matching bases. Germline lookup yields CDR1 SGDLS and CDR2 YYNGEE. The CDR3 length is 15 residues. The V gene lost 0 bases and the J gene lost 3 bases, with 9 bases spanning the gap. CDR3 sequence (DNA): TGTGCCAGCAGCGTAGATCCGGGGGACACCGGGGAGCTGTTTTTT. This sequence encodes CASSVDPGDTGELFF.

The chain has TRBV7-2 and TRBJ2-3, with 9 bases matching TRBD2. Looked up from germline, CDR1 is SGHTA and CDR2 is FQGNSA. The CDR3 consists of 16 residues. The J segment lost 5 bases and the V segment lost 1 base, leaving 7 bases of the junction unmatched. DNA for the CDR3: TGTGCCAGCAGCTTAGGGGAGACTAGCGGAGTAGATACGCAGTATTTT. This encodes CASSLGETSGVDTQYF. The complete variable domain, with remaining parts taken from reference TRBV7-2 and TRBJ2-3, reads GAGVSQSPSNKVTEKGKDVELRCDPISGHTALYWYRQSLGQGLEFLIYFQGNSAPDKSGLPSDRFSAERTGGSVSTLTIQRTQQEDSAVYLCASSLGETSGVDTQYFGPGTRLTVL.

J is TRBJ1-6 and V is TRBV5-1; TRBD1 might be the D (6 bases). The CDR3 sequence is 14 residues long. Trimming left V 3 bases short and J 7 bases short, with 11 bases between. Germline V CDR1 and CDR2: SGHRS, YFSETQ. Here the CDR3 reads CASSSPGQNSPLHF. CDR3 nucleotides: TGCGCCAGCAGCTCCCCCGGACAGAATTCACCCCTCCACTTT.